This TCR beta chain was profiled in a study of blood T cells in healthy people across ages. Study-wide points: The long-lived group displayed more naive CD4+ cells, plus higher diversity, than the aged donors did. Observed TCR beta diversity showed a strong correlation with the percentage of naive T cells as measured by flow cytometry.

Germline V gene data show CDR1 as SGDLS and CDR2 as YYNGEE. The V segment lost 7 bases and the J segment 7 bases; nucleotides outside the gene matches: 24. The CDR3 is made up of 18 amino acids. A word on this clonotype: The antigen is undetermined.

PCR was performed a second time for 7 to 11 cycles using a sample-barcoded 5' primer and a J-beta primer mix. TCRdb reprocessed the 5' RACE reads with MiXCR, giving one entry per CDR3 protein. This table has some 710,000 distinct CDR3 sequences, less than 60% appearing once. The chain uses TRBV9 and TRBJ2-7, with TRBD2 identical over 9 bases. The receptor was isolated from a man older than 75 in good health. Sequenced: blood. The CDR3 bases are TGTGCCAGCTCCAGGGTGGCGGGAGGGATAAGCTCCTACAATGAGCAGTACTTC. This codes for CASSRVAGGISSYNEQYF.